The subject of this entry is one T cell receptor (beta chain). Antigen: not known. The record originates from a study of immune evolution from preneoplasia to lung adenocarcinoma. Study-wide results and caveats: Later-stage lesions seemingly showed higher T cell density and diversity than normal lung.

The CDR3 spans 15 residues. Germline-derived CDR1 and CDR2 are GTSNPN and SVGIG (reference sequence). The germline V and J ends were trimmed by 7 bases and 6 bases, with 22 bases remaining between them. Each case's diagnosis was confirmed by two pathologists on H&E. Assay used: immunoSEQ multiplex PCR; TCRdb lists only in-frame clones, some missing. Counted here are approximately 9,500 clones, around 87% occurring once; the ten biggest clones make up roughly 2.5%. The specimen sequenced was FFPE invasive lung adenocarcinoma tissue. This TCR was recovered from a person aged 65-85 years with invasive lung adenocarcinoma. The chain is built from TRBV30 and TRBJ1-5; maybe TRBD1 (6 bases). CDR3 sequence: CAYSPQGLRIQPQHF. CDR3 in DNA: TGTGCCTATAGTCCTCAGGGGCTACGCATTCAGCCCCAGCATTTT.